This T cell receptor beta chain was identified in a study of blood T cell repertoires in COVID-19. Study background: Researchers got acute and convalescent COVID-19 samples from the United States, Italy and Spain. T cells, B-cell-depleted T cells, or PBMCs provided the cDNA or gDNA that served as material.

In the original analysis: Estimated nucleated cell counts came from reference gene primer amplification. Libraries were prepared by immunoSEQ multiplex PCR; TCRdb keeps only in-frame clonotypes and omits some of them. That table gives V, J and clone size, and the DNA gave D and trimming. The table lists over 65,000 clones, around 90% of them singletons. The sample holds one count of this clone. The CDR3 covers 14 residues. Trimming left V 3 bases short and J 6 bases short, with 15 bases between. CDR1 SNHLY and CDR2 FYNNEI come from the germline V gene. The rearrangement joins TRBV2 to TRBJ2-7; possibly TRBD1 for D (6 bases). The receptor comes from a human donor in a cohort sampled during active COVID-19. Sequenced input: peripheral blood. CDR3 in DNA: TGTGCCAGCAGTGATGTTGTGGCAGGGGTCGAGCAGTACTTC. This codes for CASSDVVAGVEQYF. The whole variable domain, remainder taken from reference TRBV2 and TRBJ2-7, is EPEVTQTPSHQVTQMGQEVILRCVPISNHLYFYWYRQILGQKVEFLVSFYNNEISEKSEIFDDQFSVERPDGSNFTLKIRSTKLEDSAMYFCASSDVVAGVEQYFGPGTRLTVT.